Reported below is one T cell receptor beta chain. As yet, its antigen is unknown. The CDR3 is 13 amino acids. Trimming took 4 bases from V and 4 from J, leaving 13 bases between them. Per the germline V gene, CDR1 is GTSNPN and CDR2 is SVGIG (reference sequence). The data belong to a study of T cell clones after liver transplantation. Overall study context: A pre-transplant mixed lymphocyte reaction with TCRbeta sequencing defined graft-donor-reactive clones followed in post-transplant blood. Timepoints were pre-transplant, pre-withdrawal, and after withdrawal was completed or failed.

Study conclusions and caveats: Migration into the graft, not deletion, may explain lost graft donor-reactive T cells.

The data were produced by immunoSEQ multiplex PCR, yet TCRdb's version contains in-frame clones alone and is incomplete. The sample records 70,000 or so clones, 90% to 95% being singletons. CD3+CD4+ and CD3+CD8+ cells were FACS-sorted from thawed unstimulated PBMCs. The sample consisted of CD4+ T cells from blood, taken approximately 26 months after liver transplant. The chain is built from TRBV30 and TRBJ2-5, with unresolved D. The receptor comes from a human patient who received a liver transplant. A share of the T cells may be of graft donor origin. In DNA, the CDR3 is TGTGCCTGGAAAGGAGTATGGTTAGAGACCCAGTACTTC. This codes for CAWKGVWLETQYF.